These 10 T cell receptor beta chains share one sample of origin, sequenced in a study of Ad26.COV2.S vaccination and SARS-CoV-2 variants. As to treatment: 15 to 20 received Ad26.COV2.S at low or high dose, single or two shots; 5 received placebo; per-sample allocation not given. Sample collection was performed on day 63 after the first vaccine or placebo injection. Sequencing used immunoSEQ multiplex PCR; TCRdb keeps in-frame clones, though not all of them. Here the sample spans around 270,000 clones, around 90% being singletons. The starting material was peripheral blood, obtained in a trial of Ad26.COV2.S vaccine versus placebo. The receptors stem from a person between 18 and 65 years old who received the Ad26.COV2.S COVID-19 vaccine or a placebo.

V is TRBV4-3 and J is TRBJ2-1, with 7 bases matching TRBD2. The ends lost 1 base at V and 4 bases at J; junction bases unmatched: 4. CDR3 length equals 15 residues. Germline CDR1 LGHNA, CDR2 YSLEER. The CDR3 loop reads CASSQGLAAYNEQFF. CDR3 DNA: TGCGCCAGCAGCCAAGGACTAGCTGCTTACAATGAGCAGTTCTTC.

This clone has only one observation. This sequence joins TRBV7-8 and TRBJ1-1; no firm D call. The germline gives CDR1 SGHVS, CDR2 FQNEAQ. V was cut by 7 bases and J by 1 base, with 10 bases left in between. CDR3 length equals 13 residues. The CDR3 bases are TGTGCCAGCACATCATGGACGAACACTGAAGCTTTCTTT. This codes for CASTSWTNTEAFF.

V and J are TRBV10-3 and TRBJ2-3; 8 nucleotides agree with TRBD2. V shed 3 bases and J 4 bases; nucleotides not matched to a gene: 12. Germline assignment: CDR1 ENHRY and CDR2 SYGVKD. The CDR3 is 17 residues long. CDR3 DNA: TGTGCCATCAGTGATCCTACTAGCGGAAGAGGCCCAGATACGCAGTATTTT. Translating it yields CAISDPTSGRGPDTQYF.

V gene TRBV7-9 combines with J gene TRBJ1-1; D is ambiguous. With 2 bases removed from V and 6 bases from J, the gap between germline ends came to 16 bases. The length of the CDR3 is 15 residues. Germline CDR1 and CDR2: SEHNR and FQNEAQ (reference sequence). The CDR3 reads CASSLIAGFVAEAFF. In DNA, the CDR3 is TGTGCCAGCAGCTTAATCGCCGGGTTCGTTGCTGAAGCTTTCTTT.

The chain combines TRBV6-5 with TRBJ1-2; tentative D call: TRBD1 (6 bases). Trimming took off 8 bases at V and 4 bases at J, with 14 bases between the two ends. Germline CDR1 reads MNHEY; CDR2 reads SVGAGI. The CDR3 sequence is 13 residues long. The CDR3 DNA follows: TGTGCCAGCCTTACTCCAGGGGTCTATGGCTACACCTTC. It yields the protein CASLTPGVYGYTF.

CDR3 region: CATSDALGTGGFTEETQYF. The CDR3 DNA sequence: TGTGCCACCAGTGATGCCCTCGGGACAGGGGGCTTTACCGAAGAGACCCAGTACTTC. The chain carries TRBV24-1 and TRBJ2-5, with 12 nucleotides matching TRBD1. Per germline, CDR1 KGHDR and CDR2 SFDVKD. Unmatched junction bases numbered 13, after V lost 3 bases and J lost 3 bases. The CDR3 sequence is 19 residues long.

This sequence joins TRBV10-2 and TRBJ2-3, with D uncertain. Between the trimmed V and J ends, which lost 3 bases and 8 bases, there was a span of 21 bases. CDR3 length: 16 amino acids. In germline, CDR1 is WSHSY, CDR2 SAAADI. The CDR3 DNA sequence: TGCGCCAGCAGTGAAATTTCCCGAGAAATGGATCGTACGCAGTATTTT. The encoded protein is CASSEISREMDRTQYF.

J is TRBJ2-2 and V is TRBV27; TRBD1 aligns across 7 bases. V shed 6 bases, J shed 3 bases, and the junction held 4 bases outside the gene matches. The CDR3 contains 14 residues. Germline loops: CDR1 MNHEY, CDR2 SMNVEV (reference sequence). The DNA of the CDR3 is TGTGCCAGCAGAAGACAGGGAGACACCGGGGAGCTGTTTTTT. Protein sequence: CASRRQGDTGELFF.

This chain joins TRBV7-2 and TRBJ1-2; the D gene is possibly TRBD1 (5 bases). Per the germline V gene, CDR1 is SGHTA and CDR2 is FQGNSA. The CDR3 runs to 14 residues. V was shortened by 4 bases and J by 1 base, with 10 bases between the two germline ends. The CDR3 DNA follows: TGTGCCAGCAGCTGGGCGGGGGGTAACTATGGCTACACCTTC. Protein product: CASSWAGGNYGYTF.

This clone has only a few counts. The rearrangement joins TRBV7-6 to TRBJ1-4; no firm D call. Germline CDR1 and CDR2: SGHVS and FNYEAQ. Trimming cost V 4 bases and J 6 bases, with 3 bases left between them. The CDR3 extends over 11 amino acids. The CDR3 here is CASSSYEKLFF. The CDR3 region has the DNA TGTGCCAGCAGCTCATATGAAAAACTGTTTTTT. Complete variable domain (other parts from reference TRBV7-6 and TRBJ1-4): GAGVSQSPRYKVTKRGQDVALRCDPISGHVSLYWYRQALGQGPEFLTYFNYEAQQDKSGLPNDRFSAERPEGSISTLTIQRTEQRDSAMYRCASSSYEKLFFGSGTQLSVL.